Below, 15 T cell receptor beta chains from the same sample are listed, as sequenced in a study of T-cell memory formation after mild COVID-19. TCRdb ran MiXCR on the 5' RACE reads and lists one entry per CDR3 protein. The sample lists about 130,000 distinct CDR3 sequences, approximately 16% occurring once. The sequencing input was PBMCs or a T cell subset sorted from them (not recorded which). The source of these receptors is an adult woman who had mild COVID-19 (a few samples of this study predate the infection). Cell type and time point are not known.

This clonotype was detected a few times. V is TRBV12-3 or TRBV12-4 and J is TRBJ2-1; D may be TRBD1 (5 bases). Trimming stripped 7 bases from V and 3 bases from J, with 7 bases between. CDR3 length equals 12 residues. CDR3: CASTDIYNEQFF. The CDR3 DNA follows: TGTGCCAGCACGGACATCTACAATGAGCAGTTCTTC.

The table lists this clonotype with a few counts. This CDR3 reads CASSSRRGGTGELFF. In nucleotides, the CDR3 is TGCGCCAGCAGTTCACGCAGGGGAGGAACCGGGGAGCTGTTTTTT. The chain recombines TRBV5-1 with TRBJ2-2, with D perhaps assigned TRBD1 or TRBD2 (6 bases each). The CDR3 sequence is 15 residues long. The V end was cut by 5 bases, the J end by 5 bases, with 16 bases between. From germline, CDR1 is SGHRS and CDR2 YFSETQ.

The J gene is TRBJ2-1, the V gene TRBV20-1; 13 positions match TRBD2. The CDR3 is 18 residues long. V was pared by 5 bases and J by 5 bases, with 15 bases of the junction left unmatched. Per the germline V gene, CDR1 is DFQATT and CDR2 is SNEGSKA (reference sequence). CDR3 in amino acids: CSAPDGTSGMLLNNEQFF. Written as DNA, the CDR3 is TGCAGTGCTCCAGACGGGACTAGCGGGATGCTGCTCAACAATGAGCAGTTCTTC.

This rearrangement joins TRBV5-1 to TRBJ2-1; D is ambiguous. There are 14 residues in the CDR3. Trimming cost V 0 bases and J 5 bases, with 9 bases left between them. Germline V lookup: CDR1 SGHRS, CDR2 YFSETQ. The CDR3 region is CASSLAWADNEQFF. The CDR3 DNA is TGCGCCAGCAGCTTGGCATGGGCAGACAATGAGCAGTTCTTC. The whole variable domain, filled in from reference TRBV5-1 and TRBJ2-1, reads KAGVTQTPRYLIKTRGQQVTLSCSPISGHRSVSWYQQTPGQGLQFLFEYFSETQRNKGNFPGRFSGRQFSNSRSEMNVSTLELGDSALYLCASSLAWADNEQFFGPGTRLTVL.

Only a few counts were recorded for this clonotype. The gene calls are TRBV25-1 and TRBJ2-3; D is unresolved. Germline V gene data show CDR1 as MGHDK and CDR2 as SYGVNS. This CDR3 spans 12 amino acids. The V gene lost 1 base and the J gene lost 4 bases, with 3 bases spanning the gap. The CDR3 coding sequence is TGTGCCAGCAGTGAATTTGCAGATACGCAGTATTTT. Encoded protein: CASSEFADTQYF.

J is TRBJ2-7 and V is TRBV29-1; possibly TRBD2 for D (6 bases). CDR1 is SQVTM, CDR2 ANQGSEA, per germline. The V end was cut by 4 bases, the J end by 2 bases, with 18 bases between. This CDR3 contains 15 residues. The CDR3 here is CSVGGGRGLTYEQYF. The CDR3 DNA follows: TGCAGCGTTGGGGGAGGACGAGGACTAACCTACGAGCAGTACTTC.

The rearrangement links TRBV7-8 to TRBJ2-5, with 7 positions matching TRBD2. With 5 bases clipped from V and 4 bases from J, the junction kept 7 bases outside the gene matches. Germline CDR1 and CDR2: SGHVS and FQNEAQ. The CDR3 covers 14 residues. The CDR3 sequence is CASSPRGGRETQYF. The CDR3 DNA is TGTGCCAGCAGCCCTCGCGGGGGACGAGAGACCCAGTACTTC. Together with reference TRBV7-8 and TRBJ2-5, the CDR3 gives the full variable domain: GAGVSQSPRYKVAKRGQDVALRCDPISGHVSLFWYQQALGQGPEFLTYFQNEAQLDKSGLPSDRFFAERPEGSVSTLKIQRTQQEDSAVYLCASSPRGGRETQYFGPGTRLLVL.

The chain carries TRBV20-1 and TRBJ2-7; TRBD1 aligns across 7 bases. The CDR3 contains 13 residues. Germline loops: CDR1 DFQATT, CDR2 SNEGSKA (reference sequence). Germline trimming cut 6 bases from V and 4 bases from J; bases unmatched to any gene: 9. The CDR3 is CSARDSLKYEQYF. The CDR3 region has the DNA TGCAGTGCGAGGGACAGTTTGAAGTACGAGCAGTACTTC.

In nucleotides, the CDR3 is TGCGCCAGCAGCACAGGATCCTACGAGCAGTACTTC. It is translated as CASSTGSYEQYF. The chain is built from TRBV5-1 and TRBJ2-7; D is possibly TRBD1 (5 bases). The V end was cut by 4 bases, the J end by 1 base, with 6 bases between. The CDR3 has 12 residues. Germline V lookup: CDR1 SGHRS, CDR2 YFSETQ. The full variable domain, its missing parts supplied by reference TRBV5-1 and TRBJ2-7, is KAGVTQTPRYLIKTRGQQVTLSCSPISGHRSVSWYQQTPGQGLQFLFEYFSETQRNKGNFPGRFSGRQFSNSRSEMNVSTLELGDSALYLCASSTGSYEQYFGPGTRLTVT.

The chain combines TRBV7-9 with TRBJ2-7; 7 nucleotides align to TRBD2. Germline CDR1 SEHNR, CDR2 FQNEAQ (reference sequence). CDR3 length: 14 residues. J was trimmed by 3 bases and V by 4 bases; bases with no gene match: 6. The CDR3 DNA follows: TGTGCCAGCAGCTCCGGGACTAACGACTACGAGCAGTACTTC. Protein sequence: CASSSGTNDYEQYF.

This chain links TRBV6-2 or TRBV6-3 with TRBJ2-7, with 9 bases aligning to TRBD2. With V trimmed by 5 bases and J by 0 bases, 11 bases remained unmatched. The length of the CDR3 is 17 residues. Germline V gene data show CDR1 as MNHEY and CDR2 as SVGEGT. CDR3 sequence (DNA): TGTGCCAGCAGTCCGCCTACGAGCGGGAGGACCTCCTACGAGCAGTACTTC. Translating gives CASSPPTSGRTSYEQYF.

CDR3 sequence: CASSLELAGGRYNEQFF. CDR3 nucleotide sequence: TGTGCCAGCAGCCTTGAACTAGCGGGGGGGCGATACAATGAGCAGTTCTTC. The chain joins TRBV7-6 to TRBJ2-1; 13 nucleotides match TRBD2. Trimming removed 5 bases from V and 4 bases from J; junction bases left unmatched: 8. Germline V gene lookup returns CDR1 SGHVS and CDR2 FNYEAQ. The length of the CDR3 is 17 residues.

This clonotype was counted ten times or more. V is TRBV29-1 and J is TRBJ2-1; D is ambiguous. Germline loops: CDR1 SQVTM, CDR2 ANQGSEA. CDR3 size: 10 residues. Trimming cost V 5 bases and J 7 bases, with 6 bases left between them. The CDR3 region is CSVYPNEQFF. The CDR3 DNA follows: TGCAGCGTTTATCCGAATGAGCAGTTCTTC.

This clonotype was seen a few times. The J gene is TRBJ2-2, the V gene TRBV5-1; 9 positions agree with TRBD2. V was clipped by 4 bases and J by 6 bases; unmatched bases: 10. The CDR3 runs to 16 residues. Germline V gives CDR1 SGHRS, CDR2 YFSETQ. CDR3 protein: CASSPPSGGIAGELFF. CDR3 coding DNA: TGCGCCAGCAGCCCCCCAAGCGGGGGGATCGCCGGGGAGCTGTTTTTT.

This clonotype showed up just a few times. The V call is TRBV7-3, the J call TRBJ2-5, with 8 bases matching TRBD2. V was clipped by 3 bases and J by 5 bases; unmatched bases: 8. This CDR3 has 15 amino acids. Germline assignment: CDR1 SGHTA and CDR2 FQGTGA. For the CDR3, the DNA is TGTGCCAGCAGCTTGAGTGCGGGAGGTGGGGAGACCCAGTACTTC. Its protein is CASSLSAGGGETQYF.